The clone carrying this T cell receptor (beta chain) came up many times. The antigen is unknown. Time point given: persistent/refractory GD, antithyroid drugs over 5 years with positive TRAb. There was RNA extracted from PBMCs, and the TCR library was made from it. This CDR3 comprises 17 residues. V was trimmed by 5 bases and J by 2 bases, leaving 21 bases between them. Germline V gene data show CDR1 as SGHVS and CDR2 as FQNEAQ. This entry is derived from a study of regulatory T cells in long-lasting Graves disease. Study as a whole: Disease was considered persistent Graves' disease after over 5 years of antithyroid drugs (with positive TSH receptor antibodies). Study-wide results and limits: New patients shared some 980 public clonotypes, and persistent patients shared more, with approximately 2,500. Gene preferences differed: TRBV28, TRBJ1-2, TRBJ2-5 in persistent cases. Analysis covered peripheral blood alone, not thyroid tissue.

Through Arm-PCR of CDR3 regions and iRepertoire HTBI primers, TCR beta libraries were built. TCRdb reprocessed the multiplex PCR reads via MiXCR and lists one record per CDR3 protein. The data show around 510,000 distinct CDR3 sequences, with roughly 20% seen just once and 7.8% held by the top ten. J is TRBJ2-5 and V is TRBV7-8; TRBD1 or TRBD2 may be the D gene (5 bases each). The sequenced sample was peripheral blood mononuclear cells (PBMCs), obtained when the disease was refractory, from a patient treated with antithyroid drugs. The sequence came from a female donor with Graves disease. The CDR3 protein is CASSLQSEGPLQETQYF. CDR3 in DNA: TGTGCCAGCAGCCTCCAAAGTGAGGGACCGTTACAAGAGACCCAGTACTTC.